Below, 3 T cell receptor beta chains from the same sample are listed, as sequenced in a study of blood T cell repertoires in COVID-19 (dated by TCRdb to 2020 to 2022). Library prep was done by the immunoSEQ multiplex PCR assay. In its TCRdb copy, this immuneACCESS table keeps in-frame sequences only and misses some clones. Where compared with another copy, unresolved V genes explain less than half of these, and the others have no known cause. For this sample the table gives around 160,000 clones, of which 81% were detected only once. Roughly 7.7% of the sample belongs to the ten largest clones. Sequencing was carried out using peripheral blood. The receptor set was obtained from a human donor with acute or convalescent COVID-19. The donor label of this sample is uncertain.

This sequence joins TRBV6-5 and TRBJ2-3, with D possibly TRBD1 on 6 matching bases. The CDR3 runs 14 residues. The V gene's germline CDR1 is MNHEY and CDR2 SVGAGI. V was clipped by 4 bases and J by 2 bases, with 10 bases between them. The CDR3 nucleotides are TGTGCCAGCAGTTCCGGGGACACCACAGATACGCAGTATTTT. The encoded protein is CASSSGDTTDTQYF.

The chain links TRBV11-2 to TRBJ1-1; 8 bases agree with TRBD1. V lost 5 bases to trimming and J lost 8 bases; unmatched junction nucleotides: 10. Germline V gene sequence: CDR1 SGHAT, CDR2 FQNNGV. CDR3 length equals 14 residues. The CDR3: CASSRGDQGAEAFF. The CDR3 DNA is TGTGCCAGCAGCCGTGGTGACCAGGGGGCCGAAGCTTTCTTT.

The CDR3 coding sequence is TGTGCCAGCTCACGGGGGACTTTTAATGAAAAACTGTTTTTT. It specifies CASSRGTFNEKLFF. The rearrangement links TRBV18 to TRBJ1-4, with D maybe TRBD1 (5 bases). V lost 4 bases to trimming and J lost 4 bases, with 10 bases between them. The CDR3 covers 14 residues. The germline gives CDR1 KGHSH, CDR2 LQKENI.